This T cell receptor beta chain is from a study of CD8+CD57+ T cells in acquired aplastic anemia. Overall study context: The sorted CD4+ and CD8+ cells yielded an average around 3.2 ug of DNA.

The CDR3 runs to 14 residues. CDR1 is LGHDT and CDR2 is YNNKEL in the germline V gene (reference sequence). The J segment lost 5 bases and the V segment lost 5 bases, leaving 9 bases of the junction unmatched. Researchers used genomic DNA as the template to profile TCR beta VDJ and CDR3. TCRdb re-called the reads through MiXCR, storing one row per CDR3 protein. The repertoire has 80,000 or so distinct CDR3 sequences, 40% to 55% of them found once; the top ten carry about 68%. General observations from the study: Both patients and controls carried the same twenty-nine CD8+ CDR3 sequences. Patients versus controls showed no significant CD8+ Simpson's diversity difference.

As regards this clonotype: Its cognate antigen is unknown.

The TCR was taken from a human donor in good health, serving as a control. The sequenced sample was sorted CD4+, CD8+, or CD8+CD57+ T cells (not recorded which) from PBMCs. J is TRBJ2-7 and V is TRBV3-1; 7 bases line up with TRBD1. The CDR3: CASSSDRTVHEQYF. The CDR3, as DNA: TGTGCCAGCAGCTCGGACAGGACGGTCCACGAGCAGTACTTC.